This entry lists 31 T cell receptor beta chains sequenced from one sample in a study of CD8 T cells in Susac syndrome. A quantity of about 0.45 to 1 ug RNA underwent reverse transcription using random hexamers. TCRdb redid the calling of the immunoSEQ multiplex PCR reads with MiXCR, one entry per CDR3 protein. The sample lists fewer than 90,000 distinct CDR3 sequences; 94% were seen once. The specimen was CD8+ T cells from PBMCs. The receptors come from a human donor with Susac syndrome.

The rearrangement links TRBV9 to TRBJ1-1; D is perhaps TRBD1 (6 bases). Germline-derived CDR1 and CDR2 are SGDLS and YYNGEE. V was shortened by 2 bases and J by 4 bases, with 9 bases between the two germline ends. This CDR3 has 13 residues. CDR3 in amino acids: CASSVGGATEAFF. DNA of the CDR3: TGTGCCAGCAGCGTTGGGGGGGCCACTGAAGCTTTCTTT.

The chain is built from TRBV12-3 or TRBV12-4 and TRBJ2-5, with TRBD2 matching over 9 bases. Trimming took 2 bases from V and 2 from J; bases not matched to a gene: 15. The CDR3 consists of 19 residues. The DNA for the CDR3 is TGTGCCAGCAGTTTACTCCCCGCTAGCGGGGCGGCGGGGCAAGAGACCCAGTACTTC. The encoded protein is CASSLLPASGAAGQETQYF.

V usage is TRBV12-3 or TRBV12-4 and J usage is TRBJ1-2; D gene uncertain. Trimming pared 0 bases from V and 2 bases from J, leaving 7 bases between. CDR3 length: 14 amino acids. The CDR3 protein is CASSLALDNYGYTF. The CDR3 region has the DNA TGTGCCAGCAGTTTAGCGCTTGACAACTATGGCTACACCTTC.

In nucleotides, the CDR3 is TGCAGTGCTAGTAGTCGGGCAGAGCTCACCTACGAGCAGTACTTC. This translates into CSASSRAELTYEQYF. The rearrangement links TRBV20-1 to TRBJ2-7; D unclear. The CDR3 covers 15 residues. The V gene lost 3 bases and the J gene lost 2 bases, with 17 bases spanning the gap. Germline-derived CDR1 and CDR2 are DFQATT and SNEGSKA (reference sequence).

This chain connects TRBV11-1 to TRBJ1-2, with D unresolved. This CDR3 is built from 14 residues. CDR1 and CDR2 from the germline V gene are SGHAT and FQDESV (reference sequence). Trimming left V 5 bases short and J 3 bases short, with 13 bases between. The CDR3 here is CASSPSWADYGYTF. CDR3 DNA sequence: TGTGCCAGCAGCCCCAGCTGGGCTGACTATGGCTACACCTTC.

This rearrangement joins TRBV19 to TRBJ1-2; tentatively, D is TRBD1 (5 bases). CDR3 size: 15 residues. CDR1 is LNHDA, CDR2 SQIVND, per germline (reference sequence). Trimming removed 4 bases at V and 4 bases at J, with 16 bases between. CDR3 residues: CASSTRVQETYGYTF. CDR3 nucleotides: TGTGCCAGTAGTACCCGAGTACAGGAGACCTATGGCTACACCTTC. The whole variable domain, remainder taken from reference TRBV19 and TRBJ1-2, is DGGITQSPKYLFRKEGQNVTLSCEQNLNHDAMYWYRQDPGQGLRLIYYSQIVNDFQKGDIAEGYSVSREKKESFPLTVTSAQKNPTAFYLCASSTRVQETYGYTFGSGTRLTVV.

The chain links TRBV4-3 to TRBJ2-2, with TRBD1 matching 11 bases. V gave up 4 bases and J gave up 8 bases; unmatched junction bases: 6. CDR3 length: 15 residues. Germline loops: CDR1 LGHNA, CDR2 YSLEER. CDR3 DNA: TGCGCCAGCAGCCCGGACAGGGGGCTTACTGGGGAGCTGTTTTTT. Protein: CASSPDRGLTGELFF.

This chain uses TRBV27 with TRBJ1-5; TRBD1 matches 8 bases. V was pared by 6 bases and J by 6 bases, with 7 bases of the junction left unmatched. Germline CDR1 reads MNHEY; CDR2 reads SMNVEV (reference sequence). CDR3 size: 14 residues. Here the CDR3 DNA reads TGTGCCAGCAGCCTTTGGACAGGGAGTCAGCCCCAGCATTTT. Translating gives CASSLWTGSQPQHF.

V is TRBV19 and J is TRBJ1-5; D perhaps matches TRBD1 (5 bases). CDR1 and CDR2 from the germline V gene are LNHDA and SQIVND (reference sequence). The CDR3 is 15 amino acids. With 6 bases removed from V and 0 bases from J, the gap between germline ends came to 12 bases. The CDR3 nucleotides are TGTGCCAGTAGACCCGAGGGGATTAGCAATCAGCCCCAGCATTTT. Its translation: CASRPEGISNQPQHF.

This chain joins TRBV2 and TRBJ2-2; D unclear. V was shortened by 6 bases and J by 7 bases, with 9 bases between the two germline ends. In germline, CDR1 is SNHLY, CDR2 FYNNEI. The CDR3 has 12 amino acids. CDR3 protein: CASSGVGGELFF. CDR3 bases: TGTGCCAGCAGCGGAGTGGGCGGGGAGCTGTTTTTT.

This rearrangement joins TRBV9 to TRBJ2-5; no clear D gene. The CDR3 sequence is 13 residues long. Trimming left V 0 bases short and J 14 bases short, with 17 bases between. Germline V gene lookup returns CDR1 SGDLS and CDR2 YYNGEE. Here the CDR3 DNA reads TGTGCCAGCAGCGTAGAGGGTGGCCCCCTCACATACTTC. Its protein product is CASSVEGGPLTYF.

The rearrangement joins TRBV14 to TRBJ2-2, with D hard to call. In germline, CDR1 is SGHDN, CDR2 FVKESK. Trimming took 4 bases from V and 5 from J, leaving 11 bases between them. The CDR3 runs 14 residues. The CDR3 nucleotides read TGTGCCAGCAGCCCTCGGCTCTGGACCGGGGAGCTGTTTTTT. Translating gives CASSPRLWTGELFF.

This clonotype was seen only a few times. The chain joins TRBV7-9 to TRBJ2-3, with D possibly being TRBD2 (5 bases). CDR3 length equals 16 residues. Germline loops: CDR1 SEHNR, CDR2 FQNEAQ (reference sequence). V lost 4 bases and J lost 1, with 15 bases in between. CDR3 region: CASSSPERAGTDTQYF. For the CDR3, the DNA is TGTGCCAGCAGCTCCCCTGAGAGGGCTGGCACAGATACGCAGTATTTT.

The chain combines TRBV20-1 with TRBJ1-3; TRBD1 matches at 7 bases. Per the germline V gene, CDR1 is DFQATT and CDR2 is SNEGSKA (reference sequence). The CDR3 extends over 16 amino acids. The V segment lost 0 bases and the J segment 2 bases; nucleotides outside the gene matches: 7. CDR3 in amino acids: CSAREQQGRPGNTIYF. In DNA form, the CDR3 reads TGCAGTGCTAGAGAGCAACAGGGGAGGCCTGGAAACACCATATATTTT.

This chain links TRBV30 with TRBJ2-5, with D tentatively TRBD1 or TRBD2 (5 bases each). The germline gives CDR1 GTSNPN, CDR2 SVGIG (reference sequence). V dropped 8 bases and J dropped 4 bases, with 17 bases sitting between them. CDR3 size: 13 residues. In DNA, the CDR3 is TGTGCCGGGGAGCAGGGATATGGAGAGACCCAGTACTTC. Translating gives CAGEQGYGETQYF.

This clonotype has more than one count but fewer than ten. J is TRBJ1-5 and V is TRBV6-2 or TRBV6-3; D uncertain. Trimming took off 2 bases at V and 2 bases at J, with 1 base between the two ends. The CDR3 totals 12 residues. Germline V gene sequence: CDR1 MNHEY, CDR2 SVGEGT. The CDR3 sequence: CASSYGNQPQHF. CDR3 nucleotides: TGTGCCAGCAGTTACGGCAATCAGCCCCAGCATTTT.

This chain's CDR3 is CSARGLTEGYNEQFF. CDR3 DNA: TGCAGTGCTAGAGGTTTGACGGAGGGGTACAATGAGCAGTTCTTC. This chain uses TRBV20-1 with TRBJ2-1, with a tentative D call TRBD2 (6 bases). Trimming took 1 base from V and 4 from J, leaving 14 bases between them. The CDR3 length is 15 residues. CDR1 and CDR2 (germline): DFQATT, SNEGSKA (reference sequence).

The chain couples TRBV3-1 to TRBJ2-1; 9 bases agree with TRBD2. This CDR3 spans 15 amino acids. Germline loops: CDR1 LGHDT, CDR2 YNNKEL (reference sequence). J gave up 4 bases and V 6 bases, and 7 bases lay outside the gene matches. In DNA, the CDR3 is TGTGCCAGCAGTCAGACTAGCGGCTTATACAATGAGCAGTTCTTC. It is translated as CASSQTSGLYNEQFF.

This chain joins TRBV9 and TRBJ2-7; D is ambiguous. CDR3 length: 13 amino acids. V gave up 0 bases and J gave up 1 base, with 5 bases separating them. Germline loops: CDR1 SGDLS, CDR2 YYNGEE. CDR3 coding DNA: TGTGCCAGCAGCGTAGTGCCTTCCTACGAGCAGTACTTC. Residues: CASSVVPSYEQYF. Variable domain in full (rest from reference TRBV9 and TRBJ2-7): DSGVTQTPKHLITATGQRVTLRCSPRSGDLSVYWYQQSLDQGLQFLIQYYNGEERAKGNILERFSAQQFPDLHSELNLSSLELGDSALYFCASSVVPSYEQYFGPGTRLTVT.

The CDR3 region is CASSPTTSGLYEQYF. The CDR3 DNA reads as TGTGCCAGCAGCCCAACCACTAGCGGGTTGTACGAGCAGTACTTC. V is TRBV11-2 and J is TRBJ2-7; 9 bases are shared with TRBD2. Germline-derived CDR1 and CDR2 are SGHAT and FQNNGV. V trimming: 5 bases; J trimming: 4 bases; junction bases outside the gene matches: 9. The CDR3 contains 15 residues.

V gene TRBV7-9 combines with J gene TRBJ2-7, with D perhaps TRBD1 (5 bases). V gave up 7 bases and J gave up 0 bases, with 13 bases separating them. This CDR3 is 14 amino acids long. Per the germline V gene, CDR1 is SEHNR and CDR2 is FQNEAQ (reference sequence). CDR3 DNA: TGTGCCAGCATACAGGCGGATGGCTCCTACGAGCAGTACTTC. Residues: CASIQADGSYEQYF.

This clonotype is a singleton in its sample. The V call is TRBV4-2, the J call TRBJ1-2; 10 bases are a match to TRBD1. The germline V gene encodes CDR1 LGHNA and CDR2 YNFKEQ. CDR3 length equals 15 residues. The ends lost 3 bases at V and 3 bases at J; junction bases unmatched: 4. The CDR3 bases are TGTGCCAGCAGCCAGGTGGACAGGGGGGACTATGGCTACACCTTC. Its protein product is CASSQVDRGDYGYTF.

The chain has TRBV19 and TRBJ2-1; 9 bases align to TRBD2. Germline V gene lookup returns CDR1 LNHDA and CDR2 SQIVND (reference sequence). The junction had 13 bases not matched to a gene; V was cut back by 5 bases and J by 8 bases. The CDR3 loop spans 16 amino acids. Here the CDR3 DNA reads TGTGCCAGTAGTGGGTTCGGCGGGAGGGCCGGAGATGAGCAGTTCTTC. It translates to CASSGFGGRAGDEQFF.

V is TRBV30 and J is TRBJ2-1; D possibly corresponds to TRBD2 (5 bases). Per the germline V gene, CDR1 is GTSNPN and CDR2 is SVGIG (reference sequence). V dropped 0 bases and J dropped 7 bases, with 13 bases sitting between them. There are 14 residues in the CDR3. The CDR3 protein is CAWSVVSGKNEQFF. The CDR3 DNA reads TGTGCCTGGAGTGTAGTTTCGGGGAAAAATGAGCAGTTCTTC.

This chain links TRBV7-9 with TRBJ2-5; the D call may be TRBD1 or TRBD2 (5 bases each). The CDR3 runs to 16 residues. Germline lookup yields CDR1 SEHNR and CDR2 FQNEAQ (reference sequence). The V end was cut by 5 bases, the J end by 4 bases, with 20 bases between. CDR3 in DNA: TGTGCCAGCAGCCCTACTTGGGACCACGCCATAGAGACCCAGTACTTC. It specifies CASSPTWDHAIETQYF. Supplemented by reference TRBV7-9 and TRBJ2-5, the full variable domain reads DTGVSQNPRHKITKRGQNVTFRCDPISEHNRLYWYRQTLGQGPEFLTYFQNEAQLEKSRLLSDRFSAERPKGSFSTLEIQRTEQGDSAMYLCASSPTWDHAIETQYFGPGTRLLVL.

The chain links TRBV5-5 to TRBJ1-6; D is undetermined. V was trimmed by 7 bases and J by 10 bases, leaving 12 bases between them. CDR3 length: 12 amino acids. Germline values: CDR1 SGHKS, CDR2 YYEKEE (reference sequence). DNA for the CDR3: TGTGCCAGCGCGGCCCAAGTCTCACCCCTCCACTTT. It translates to CASAAQVSPLHF.

V gene TRBV3-1 combines with J gene TRBJ2-7, with 9 bases identical to TRBD2. Germline CDR1 reads LGHDT; CDR2 reads YNNKEL (reference sequence). The J segment lost 1 base and the V segment lost 4 bases, leaving 8 bases of the junction unmatched. This CDR3 is 16 amino acids long. The CDR3 coding sequence is TGTGCCAGCAGCCCCTTTAGCGGGAGCCTGTCCTACGAGCAGTACTTC. It codes for CASSPFSGSLSYEQYF.

The V call is TRBV28, the J call TRBJ2-7, with unresolved D. Germline V gene lookup returns CDR1 MDHEN and CDR2 SYDVKM. CDR3 length equals 12 residues. V was pared by 3 bases and J by 7 bases, with 10 bases between. The CDR3 nucleotides read TGTGCCAGCAGTTTGGGCGAGATTGAGCAGTACTTC. Translated: CASSLGEIEQYF.

The chain has TRBV6-5 and TRBJ2-5; no definite D call. The CDR3 extends over 13 amino acids. CDR1 and CDR2 (germline): MNHEY, SVGAGI. V was trimmed by 6 bases and J by 1 base, leaving 9 bases between them. The CDR3 protein is CASSGPSQETQYF. In DNA form, the CDR3 reads TGTGCCAGCAGCGGGCCGAGCCAAGAGACCCAGTACTTC.

V usage is TRBV19 and J usage is TRBJ2-1; tentatively, D is TRBD1 (6 bases). The germline gives CDR1 LNHDA, CDR2 SQIVND (reference sequence). The CDR3 covers 15 residues. V was trimmed by 5 bases and J by 7 bases, leaving 18 bases between them. CDR3 in amino acids: CASSALWQGINEQFF. The CDR3 DNA sequence: TGTGCCAGTAGTGCCCTGTGGCAGGGGATTAATGAGCAGTTCTTC. Filled out from reference TRBV19 and TRBJ2-1, the complete variable domain reads DGGITQSPKYLFRKEGQNVTLSCEQNLNHDAMYWYRQDPGQGLRLIYYSQIVNDFQKGDIAEGYSVSREKKESFPLTVTSAQKNPTAFYLCASSALWQGINEQFFGPGTRLTVL.

The genes are TRBV29-1 and TRBJ2-1; the match to TRBD2 covers 8 bases. Per germline, CDR1 SQVTM and CDR2 ANQGSEA. The length of the CDR3 is 15 residues. J was trimmed by 0 bases and V by 4 bases; bases with no gene match: 5. The DNA of the CDR3 is TGCAGCGTTGTGGGGAGCGGGAGCTCCTACAATGAGCAGTTCTTC. Translated, it gives CSVVGSGSSYNEQFF.